The present entry profiles one TCR beta chain with its context. The data originate from a study of blood T cell repertoires in COVID-19. The repertoire was sequenced with immunoSEQ multiplex PCR; TCRdb's copy has only in-frame clones and lacks some. The sample lists some 39,000 clones, 65% to 80% occurring once. CDR1 and CDR2 (germline): SGHTA, FQGNSA. The V and J ends lost 2 bases and 10 bases respectively, with 9 bases between them. This CDR3 is 13 amino acids long. The V call is TRBV7-2, the J call TRBJ1-6; possible D gene TRBD1, 5 bases. Specimen: peripheral blood. The clonotype was recovered from an elderly man with acute or convalescent COVID-19. The CDR3 sequence: CASSLYGASPLHF. The CDR3 DNA is TGTGCCAGCAGCTTATATGGGGCGTCACCCCTCCACTTT.